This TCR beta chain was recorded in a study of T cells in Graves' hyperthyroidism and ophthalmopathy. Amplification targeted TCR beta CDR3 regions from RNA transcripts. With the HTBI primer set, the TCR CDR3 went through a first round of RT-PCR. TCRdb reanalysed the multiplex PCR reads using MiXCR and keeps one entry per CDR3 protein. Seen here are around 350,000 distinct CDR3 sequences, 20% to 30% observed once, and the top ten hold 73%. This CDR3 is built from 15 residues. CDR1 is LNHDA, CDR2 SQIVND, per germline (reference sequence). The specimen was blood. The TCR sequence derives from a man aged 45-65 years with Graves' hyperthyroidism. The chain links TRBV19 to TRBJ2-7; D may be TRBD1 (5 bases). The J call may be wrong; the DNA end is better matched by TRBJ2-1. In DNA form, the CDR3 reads TGTGCCAGTAGTAGCAGGGTAAAGGCGCCCTACGAGCAGTTCTTC. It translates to CASSSRVKAPYEQFF.